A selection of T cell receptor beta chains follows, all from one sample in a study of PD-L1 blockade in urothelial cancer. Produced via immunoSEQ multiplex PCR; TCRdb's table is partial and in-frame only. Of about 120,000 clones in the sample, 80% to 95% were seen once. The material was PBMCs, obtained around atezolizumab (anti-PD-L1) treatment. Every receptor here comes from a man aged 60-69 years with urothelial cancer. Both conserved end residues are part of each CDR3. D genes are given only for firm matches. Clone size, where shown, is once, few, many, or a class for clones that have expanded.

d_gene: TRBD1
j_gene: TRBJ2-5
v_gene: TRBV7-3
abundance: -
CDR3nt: TGTGCCAGCAGCCCGACAGGGGTCGGGGAGACCCAGTACTTC
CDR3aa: CASSPTGVGETQYF

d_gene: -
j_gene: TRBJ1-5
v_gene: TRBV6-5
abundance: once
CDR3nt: TGTGCCAGCAGCTTTGGGCCACGTAGCAATCAGCCCCAGCATTTT
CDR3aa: CASSFGPRSNQPQHF

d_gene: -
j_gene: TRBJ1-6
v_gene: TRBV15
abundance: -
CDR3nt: TGTGCCACCAGCAGAGATTATGGCAGGCGTGCGACTAATTCACCCCTCCACTTT
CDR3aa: CATSRDYGRRATNSPLHF

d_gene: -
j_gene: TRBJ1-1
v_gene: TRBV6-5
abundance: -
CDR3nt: TGTGCCAGCAGTCCAGGGGAGGGGTGGACTGAAGCTTTCTTT
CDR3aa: CASSPGEGWTEAFF

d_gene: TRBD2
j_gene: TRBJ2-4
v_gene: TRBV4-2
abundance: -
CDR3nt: TGTGCCAGCAGCCGAGGGGGACTAGCGGGACGGGACATTCAGTACTTC
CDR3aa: CASSRGGLAGRDIQYF

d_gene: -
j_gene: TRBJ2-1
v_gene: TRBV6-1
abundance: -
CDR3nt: TGTGCCACGTATCACGGGATTAGACAGTTCTTC
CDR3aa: CATYHGIRQFF

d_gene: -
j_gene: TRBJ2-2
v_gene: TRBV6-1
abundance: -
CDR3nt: TGTGCCAGTCTTAACAGGGGGGGCACCGGGGAGCTGTTTTTT
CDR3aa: CASLNRGGTGELFF

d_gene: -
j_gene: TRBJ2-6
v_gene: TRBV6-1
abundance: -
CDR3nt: TGTGCCAGCAGTGAAGGCTATTTGGGGGCCAACGTCCTGACTTTC
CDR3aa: CASSEGYLGANVLTF

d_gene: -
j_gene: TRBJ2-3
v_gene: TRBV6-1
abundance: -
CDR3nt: TGTGCCAGCAGTGCCCTCAGCACAGATACGCAGTATTTT
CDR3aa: CASSALSTDTQYF

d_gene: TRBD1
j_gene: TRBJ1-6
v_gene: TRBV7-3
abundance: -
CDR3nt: TGTGCCAGCAGCGACAGGGTTAATTCACCCCTCCACTTT
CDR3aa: CASSDRVNSPLHF

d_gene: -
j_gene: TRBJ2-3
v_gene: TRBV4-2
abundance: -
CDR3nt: TGTGCCAGCAGCGGCACATCAGGCACAGATACGCAGTATTTT
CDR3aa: CASSGTSGTDTQYF

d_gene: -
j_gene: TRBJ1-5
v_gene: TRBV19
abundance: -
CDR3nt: TGTGCCAGTAACCGCGGGGGTGGTAATCAGCCCCAGCATTTT
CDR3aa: CASNRGGGNQPQHF

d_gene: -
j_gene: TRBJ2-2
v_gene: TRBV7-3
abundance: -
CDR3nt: TGTGCCAGCAGCTTAACTACGGACGGAGGGGCCGGGGAGCTGTTTTTT
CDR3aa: CASSLTTDGGAGELFF

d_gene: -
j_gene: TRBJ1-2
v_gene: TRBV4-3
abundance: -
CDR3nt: TGCGCCAGCAGCCAAGATCGAATGAGCGGGGGGCTTGGCTACACCTTC
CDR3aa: CASSQDRMSGGLGYTF

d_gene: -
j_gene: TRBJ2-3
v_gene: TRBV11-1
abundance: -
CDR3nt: TGTGCCAGCAGCCAGGAGTGGGGGGACACAGATACGCAGTATTTT
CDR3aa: CASSQEWGDTDTQYF

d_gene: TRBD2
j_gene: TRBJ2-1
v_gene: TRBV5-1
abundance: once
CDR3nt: TGCGCCAGCACTTATTCCGGGACTAGCGACAATGAGCAGTTCTTC
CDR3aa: CASTYSGTSDNEQFF

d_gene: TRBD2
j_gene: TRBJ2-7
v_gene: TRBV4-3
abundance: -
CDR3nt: TGCGCCAGCAGCTCCGAGGTAGCGGGAGTCTACGAGCAGTACTTC
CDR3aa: CASSSEVAGVYEQYF

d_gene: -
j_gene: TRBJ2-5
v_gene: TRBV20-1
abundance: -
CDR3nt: TGCAGTGCTAGAGAGCGGGAGACCCAGTACTTC
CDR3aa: CSARERETQYF

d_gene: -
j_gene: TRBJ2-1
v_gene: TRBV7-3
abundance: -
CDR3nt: TGTGCCAGCAGCTTATCCGCTGGCGGGTTCAATGAGCAGTTCTTC
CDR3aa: CASSLSAGGFNEQFF

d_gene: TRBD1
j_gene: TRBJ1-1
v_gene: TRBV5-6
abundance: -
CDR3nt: TGTGCCAGCAGCTTGGTGGACAGGGGATCTTCTAGGACTGAAGCTTTCTTT
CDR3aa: CASSLVDRGSSRTEAFF

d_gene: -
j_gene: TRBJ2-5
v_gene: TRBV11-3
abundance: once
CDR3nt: TGTGCCAGCAGCTTAGACCCTTTGGAGACCCAGTACTTC
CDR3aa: CASSLDPLETQYF

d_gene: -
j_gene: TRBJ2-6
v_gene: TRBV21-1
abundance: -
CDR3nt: TGTGCCAGCAGCAAGGGGGTCTCAGACAGGGGGCGTCGGCCCTCTGGGGTCAACGTCCTGACTTTC
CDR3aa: CASSKGVSDRGRRPSGVNVLTF

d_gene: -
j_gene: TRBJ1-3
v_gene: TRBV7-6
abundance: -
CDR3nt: TGTGCCAGCAGCTTAAGATACAGCTCTGGAAACACCATATATTTT
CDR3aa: CASSLRYSSGNTIYF

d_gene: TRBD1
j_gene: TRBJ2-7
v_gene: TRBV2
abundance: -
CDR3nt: TGTGCCACCTCAGGCGACAGACAGGGGCTTTCCGAGCAGTACTTC
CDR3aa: CATSGDRQGLSEQYF

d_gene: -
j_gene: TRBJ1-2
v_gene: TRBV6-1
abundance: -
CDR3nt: TGTGCCAGCAGCGGGATGGGGGGGGCTGACTATGGCTACACCTTC
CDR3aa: CASSGMGGADYGYTF

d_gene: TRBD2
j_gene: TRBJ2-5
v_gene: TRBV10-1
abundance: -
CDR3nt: TGCGCCAGCAGTGAGTCTAGCGGGAGAGAAGAGACCCAGTACTTC
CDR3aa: CASSESSGREETQYF

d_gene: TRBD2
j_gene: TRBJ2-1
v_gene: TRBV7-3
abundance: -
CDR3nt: TGTGCCAGCAGCTCGGGACTAGCGGACAATGAGCAGTTCTTC
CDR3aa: CASSSGLADNEQFF

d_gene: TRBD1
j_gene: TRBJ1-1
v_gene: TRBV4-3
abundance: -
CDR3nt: TGCGCCAGCAGCCAGGACAGGGTGAACACTGAAGCTTTCTTT
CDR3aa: CASSQDRVNTEAFF

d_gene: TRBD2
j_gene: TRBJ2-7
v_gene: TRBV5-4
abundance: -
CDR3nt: TGTGCCAGCAGCCCCGGGACTAGCGGAGGAGGGGCGTACGAGCAGTACTTC
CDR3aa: CASSPGTSGGGAYEQYF

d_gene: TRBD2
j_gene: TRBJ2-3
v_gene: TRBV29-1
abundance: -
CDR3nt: TGCAGCGTTGAAGCGGGAGGTGCAGATACGCAGTATTTT
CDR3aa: CSVEAGGADTQYF

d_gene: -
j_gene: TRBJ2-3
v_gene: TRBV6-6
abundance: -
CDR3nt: TGTGCCAGCCTGCTTTTCGGGGGGCCTACAGATACGCAGTATTTT
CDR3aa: CASLLFGGPTDTQYF

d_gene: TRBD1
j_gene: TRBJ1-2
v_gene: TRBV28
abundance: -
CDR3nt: TGTGCCAGCAGTTTAAAATCAGAACAGGGGGCGCGTCATGGCTACACCTTC
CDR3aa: CASSLKSEQGARHGYTF

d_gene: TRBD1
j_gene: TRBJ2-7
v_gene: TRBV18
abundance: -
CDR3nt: TGTGCCAGCTCACCGGGACAGGGGGCGCGATACGAGCAGTACTTC
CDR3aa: CASSPGQGARYEQYF

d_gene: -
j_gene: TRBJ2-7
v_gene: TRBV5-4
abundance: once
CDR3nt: TGTGCCAGCAGCCCGACGGGAACCAATATGGAGCAGTACTTC
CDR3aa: CASSPTGTNMEQYF

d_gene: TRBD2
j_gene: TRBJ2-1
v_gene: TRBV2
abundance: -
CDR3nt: TGTGCCAGCAGTCCATTGAAGGGACTAGCTCTTTCCAATGAGCAGTTCTTC
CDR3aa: CASSPLKGLALSNEQFF

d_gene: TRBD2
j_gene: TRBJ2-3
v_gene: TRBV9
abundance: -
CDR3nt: TGTGCCAGCAGCCCTCGCAGCGGGGACACAGATACGCAGTATTTT
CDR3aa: CASSPRSGDTDTQYF

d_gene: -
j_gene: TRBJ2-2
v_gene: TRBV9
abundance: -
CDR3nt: TGTGCCAGCAGCGTAGGAGGAACAAGGACCGGGGAGCTGTTTTTT
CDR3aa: CASSVGGTRTGELFF

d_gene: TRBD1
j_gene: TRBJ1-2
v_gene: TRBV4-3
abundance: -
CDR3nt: TGCGCCAGCAGCCAAGAGGGGACAGGGGACTATGGCTACACCTTC
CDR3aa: CASSQEGTGDYGYTF

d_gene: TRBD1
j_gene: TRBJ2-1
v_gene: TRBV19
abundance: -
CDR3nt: TGTGCCAGTAGTCCCAGGACAGGGGGCTCAAATGAGCAGTTCTTC
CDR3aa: CASSPRTGGSNEQFF

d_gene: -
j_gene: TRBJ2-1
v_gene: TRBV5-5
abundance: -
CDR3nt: TGTGCCAGCAGCTTGGGAGGGGGGGGCCTCTCCTACAATGAGCAGTTCTTC
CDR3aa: CASSLGGGGLSYNEQFF

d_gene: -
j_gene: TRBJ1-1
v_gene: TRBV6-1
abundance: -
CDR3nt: TGTGCCAGCAGTGGACCTACGGGGGGGCCGTTGACTGAAGCTTTCTTT
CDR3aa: CASSGPTGGPLTEAFF

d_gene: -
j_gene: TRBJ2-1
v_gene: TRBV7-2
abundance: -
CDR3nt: TGTGCCAGCAGCTGGAGCGGTTCCTACAATGAGCAGTTCTTC
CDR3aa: CASSWSGSYNEQFF

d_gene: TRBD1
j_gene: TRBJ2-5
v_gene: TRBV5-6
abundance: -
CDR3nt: TGTGCCAGCAGCGGGCGGACAGGTCCAGAGACCCAGTACTTC
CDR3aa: CASSGRTGPETQYF

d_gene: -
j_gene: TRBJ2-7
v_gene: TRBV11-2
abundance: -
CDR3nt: TGTGCCAGCAGCTTGGGCTTCCCCCACGAGCAGTACTTC
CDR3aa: CASSLGFPHEQYF

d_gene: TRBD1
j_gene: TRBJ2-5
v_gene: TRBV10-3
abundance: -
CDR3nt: TGTGCCATCAGTGCTGGACAGGGTGGAGAGACCCAGTACTTC
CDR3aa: CAISAGQGGETQYF

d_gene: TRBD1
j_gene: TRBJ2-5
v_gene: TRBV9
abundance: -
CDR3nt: TGTGCCAGCAGCTCACGGACAGGGGGCGGGGAGACCCAGTACTTC
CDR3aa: CASSSRTGGGETQYF

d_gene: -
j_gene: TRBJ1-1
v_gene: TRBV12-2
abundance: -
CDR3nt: TGTGCAAGTCGCTTAGCGACAGGGATAAACACTGAAGCTTTCTTT
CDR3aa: CASRLATGINTEAFF

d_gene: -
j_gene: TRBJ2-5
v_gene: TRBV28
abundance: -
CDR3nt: TGTGCCAGCAGGGACTCCGGTGGGGAGACCCAGTACTTC
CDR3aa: CASRDSGGETQYF

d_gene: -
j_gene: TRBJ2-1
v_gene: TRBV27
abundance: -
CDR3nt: TGTGCCAGCAGTTCGGGTCCCGGCCGGAATGAGCAGTTCTTC
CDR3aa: CASSSGPGRNEQFF

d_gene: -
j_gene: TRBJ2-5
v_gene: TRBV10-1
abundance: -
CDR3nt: TGCGCCAGCAGCGTCTCCCTTTCTGAGACCCAGTACTTC
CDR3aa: CASSVSLSETQYF

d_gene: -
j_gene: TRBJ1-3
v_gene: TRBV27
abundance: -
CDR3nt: TGTGCCAGCAGGGGGACACTTTCTGGAAACACCATATATTTT
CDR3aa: CASRGTLSGNTIYF

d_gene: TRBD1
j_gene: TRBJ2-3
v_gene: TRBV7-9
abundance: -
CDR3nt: TGTGCCAGCAGCTTCACCGGGACAGGGACAGATACGCAGTATTTT
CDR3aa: CASSFTGTGTDTQYF